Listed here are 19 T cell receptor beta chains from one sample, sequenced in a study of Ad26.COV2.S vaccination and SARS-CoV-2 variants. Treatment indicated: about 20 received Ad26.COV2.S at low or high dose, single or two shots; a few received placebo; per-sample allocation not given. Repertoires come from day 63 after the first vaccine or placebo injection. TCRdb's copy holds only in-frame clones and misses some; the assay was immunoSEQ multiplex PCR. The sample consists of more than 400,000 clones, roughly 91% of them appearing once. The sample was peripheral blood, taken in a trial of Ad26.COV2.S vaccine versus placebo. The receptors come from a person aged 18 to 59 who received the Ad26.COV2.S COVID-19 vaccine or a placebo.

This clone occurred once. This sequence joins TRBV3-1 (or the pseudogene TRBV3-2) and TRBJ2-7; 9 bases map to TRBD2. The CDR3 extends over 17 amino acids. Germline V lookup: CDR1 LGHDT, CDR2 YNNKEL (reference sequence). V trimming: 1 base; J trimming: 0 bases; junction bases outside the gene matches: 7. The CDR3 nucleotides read TGTGCCAGCAGCCAAGTCATGAAGCGGGAGGACTCCTACGAGCAGTACTTC. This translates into CASSQVMKREDSYEQYF.

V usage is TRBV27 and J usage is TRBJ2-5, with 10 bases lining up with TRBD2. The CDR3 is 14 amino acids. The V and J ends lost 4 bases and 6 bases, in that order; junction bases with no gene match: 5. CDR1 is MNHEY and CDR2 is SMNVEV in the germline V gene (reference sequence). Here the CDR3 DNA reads TGTGCCAGCAGTTCTAGCGGGAGCGGAAAGACCCAGTACTTC. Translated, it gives CASSSSGSGKTQYF.

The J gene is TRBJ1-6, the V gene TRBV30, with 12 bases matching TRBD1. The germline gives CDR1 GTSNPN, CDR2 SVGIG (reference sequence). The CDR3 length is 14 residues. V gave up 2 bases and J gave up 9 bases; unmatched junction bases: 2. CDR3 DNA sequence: TGTGCCTGGAGTCCGGGACAGGGGGCTTCACCCCTCCACTTT. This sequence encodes CAWSPGQGASPLHF.

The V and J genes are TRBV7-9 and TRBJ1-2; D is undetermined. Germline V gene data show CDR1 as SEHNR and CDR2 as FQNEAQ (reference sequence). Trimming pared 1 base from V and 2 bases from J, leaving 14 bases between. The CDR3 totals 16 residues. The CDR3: CASSLGTGSLNYGYTF. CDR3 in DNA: TGTGCCAGCAGCTTAGGAACTGGGAGCCTCAACTATGGCTACACCTTC.

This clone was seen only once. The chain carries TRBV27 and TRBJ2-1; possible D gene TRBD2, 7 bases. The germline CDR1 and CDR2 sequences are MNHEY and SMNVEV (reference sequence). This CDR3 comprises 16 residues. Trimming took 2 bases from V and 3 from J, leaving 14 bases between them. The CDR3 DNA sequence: TGTGCCAGCAGTTTAGGGGGCGGGAGCGTCTACAATGAGCAGTTCTTC. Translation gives CASSLGGGSVYNEQFF.

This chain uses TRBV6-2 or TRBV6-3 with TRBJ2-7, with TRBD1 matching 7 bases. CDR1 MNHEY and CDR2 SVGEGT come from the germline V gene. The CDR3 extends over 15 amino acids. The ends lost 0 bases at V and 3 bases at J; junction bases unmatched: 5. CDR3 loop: CASSYSVTGIYEQYF. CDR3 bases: TGTGCCAGCAGTTACTCGGTGACAGGGATCTACGAGCAGTACTTC.

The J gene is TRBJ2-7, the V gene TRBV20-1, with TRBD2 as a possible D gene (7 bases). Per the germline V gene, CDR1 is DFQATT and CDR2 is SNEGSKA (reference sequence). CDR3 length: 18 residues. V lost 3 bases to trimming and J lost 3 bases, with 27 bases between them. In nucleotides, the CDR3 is TGCAGTGCTAGTGGGGGTACGGGGGGCGCCGGCGGTCTCTACGAGCAGTACTTC. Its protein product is CSASGGTGGAGGLYEQYF.

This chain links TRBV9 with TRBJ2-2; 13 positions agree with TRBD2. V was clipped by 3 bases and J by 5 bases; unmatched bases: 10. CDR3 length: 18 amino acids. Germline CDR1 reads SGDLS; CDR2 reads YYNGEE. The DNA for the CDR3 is TGTGCCAGCAGCGCCCCAACTAGCGGGAGGGCCGATACCGGGGAGCTGTTTTTT. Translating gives CASSAPTSGRADTGELFF.

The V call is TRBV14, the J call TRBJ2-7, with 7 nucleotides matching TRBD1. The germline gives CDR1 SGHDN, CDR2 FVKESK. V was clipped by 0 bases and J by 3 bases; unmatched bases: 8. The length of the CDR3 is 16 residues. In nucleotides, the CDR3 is TGTGCCAGCAGCCAAGATTCTCAGGACAGGAACTACGAGCAGTACTTC. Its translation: CASSQDSQDRNYEQYF.

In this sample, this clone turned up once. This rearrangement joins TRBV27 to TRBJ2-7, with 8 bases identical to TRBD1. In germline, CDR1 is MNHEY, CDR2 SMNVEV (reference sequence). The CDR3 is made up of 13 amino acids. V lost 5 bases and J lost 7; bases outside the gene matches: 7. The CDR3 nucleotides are TGTGCCAGCAGTCACGTGACAGGGGTTGAGCAGTACTTC. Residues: CASSHVTGVEQYF.

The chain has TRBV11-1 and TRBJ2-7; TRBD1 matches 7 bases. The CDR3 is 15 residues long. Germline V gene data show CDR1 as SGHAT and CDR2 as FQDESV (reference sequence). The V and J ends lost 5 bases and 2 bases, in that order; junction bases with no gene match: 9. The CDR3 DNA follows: TGTGCCAGCAGCCCCGGACAGGTGCCCACCTACGAGCAGTACTTC. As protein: CASSPGQVPTYEQYF.

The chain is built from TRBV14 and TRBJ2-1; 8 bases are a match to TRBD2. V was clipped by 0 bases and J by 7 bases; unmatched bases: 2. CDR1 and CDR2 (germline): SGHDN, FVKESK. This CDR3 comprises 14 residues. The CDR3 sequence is CASSQDRGGNEQFF. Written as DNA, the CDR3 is TGTGCCAGCAGCCAAGATCGGGGGGGGAATGAGCAGTTCTTC.

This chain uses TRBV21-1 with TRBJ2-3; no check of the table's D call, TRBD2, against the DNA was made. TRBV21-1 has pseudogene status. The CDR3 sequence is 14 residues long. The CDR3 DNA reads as TGTGCCAGCAAGCCTACTCCTAGCACAGATACGCAGTATTTT. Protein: CASKPTPSTDTQYF.

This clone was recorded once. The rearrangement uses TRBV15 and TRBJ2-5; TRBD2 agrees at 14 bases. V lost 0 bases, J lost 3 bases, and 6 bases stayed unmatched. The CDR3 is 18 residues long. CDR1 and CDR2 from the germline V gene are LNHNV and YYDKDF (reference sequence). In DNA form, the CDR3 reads TGTGCCACCAGCAGAGATGGGACTAGCGGGAGTTTGGAAGAGACCCAGTACTTC. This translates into CATSRDGTSGSLEETQYF.

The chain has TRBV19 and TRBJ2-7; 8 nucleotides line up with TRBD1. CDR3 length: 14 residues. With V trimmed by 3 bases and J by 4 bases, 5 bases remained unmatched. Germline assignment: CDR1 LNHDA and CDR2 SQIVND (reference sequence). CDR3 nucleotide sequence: TGTGCCAGTAGTATCTCAGGGGGCGGTTACGAGCAGTACTTC. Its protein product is CASSISGGGYEQYF.

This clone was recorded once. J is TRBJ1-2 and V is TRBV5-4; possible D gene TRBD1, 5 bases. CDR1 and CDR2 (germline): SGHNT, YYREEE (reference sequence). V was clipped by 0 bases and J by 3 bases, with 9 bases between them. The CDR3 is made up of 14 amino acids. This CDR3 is CASSLAGGYYGYTF. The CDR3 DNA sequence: TGTGCCAGCAGCTTGGCCGGGGGGTACTATGGCTACACCTTC. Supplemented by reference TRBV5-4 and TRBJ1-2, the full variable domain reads ETGVTQSPTHLIKTRGQQVTLRCSSQSGHNTVSWYQQALGQGPQFIFQYYREEENGRGNFPPRFSGLQFPNYSSELNVNALELDDSALYLCASSLAGGYYGYTFGSGTRLTVV.

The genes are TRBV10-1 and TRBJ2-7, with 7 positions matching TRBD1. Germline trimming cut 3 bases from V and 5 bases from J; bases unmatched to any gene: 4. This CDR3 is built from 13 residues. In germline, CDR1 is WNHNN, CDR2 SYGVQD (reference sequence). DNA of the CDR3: TGCGCCAGCAGTGACAGGGGGACCCACGAGCAGTACTTC. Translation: CASSDRGTHEQYF.

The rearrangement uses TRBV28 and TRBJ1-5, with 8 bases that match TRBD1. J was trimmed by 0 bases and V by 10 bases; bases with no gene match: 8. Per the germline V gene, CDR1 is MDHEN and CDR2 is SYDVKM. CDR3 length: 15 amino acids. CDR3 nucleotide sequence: TGTGCCATCACAGGGGGGGACCATAGCAATCAGCCCCAGCATTTT. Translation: CAITGGDHSNQPQHF.

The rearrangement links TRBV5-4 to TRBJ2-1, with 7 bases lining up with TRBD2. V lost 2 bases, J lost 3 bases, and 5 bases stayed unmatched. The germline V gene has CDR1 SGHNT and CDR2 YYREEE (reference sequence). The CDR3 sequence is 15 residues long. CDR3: CASSFGGGGYNEQFF. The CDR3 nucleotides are TGTGCCAGCAGCTTTGGGGGGGGTGGCTACAATGAGCAGTTCTTC.